This TCR beta chain was found in a study of blood T cell repertoires in COVID-19. Trimming cost V 4 bases and J 11 bases, with 12 bases left between them. The CDR3 covers 12 residues. Produced via immunoSEQ multiplex PCR; TCRdb's table is partial and in-frame only. The sample shows a few hundred thousand clones, about nine tenths of them seen only once. This TCR came from a woman in her twenties or thirties with active or convalescent COVID-19. Specimen: peripheral blood. The chain employs TRBV12-3 or TRBV12-4 and TRBJ1-5; D not resolved. The CDR3 sequence is CASSSAERSQHF. The CDR3 DNA reads TGTGCCAGCAGTTCCGCGGAGCGGTCCCAGCATTTT.